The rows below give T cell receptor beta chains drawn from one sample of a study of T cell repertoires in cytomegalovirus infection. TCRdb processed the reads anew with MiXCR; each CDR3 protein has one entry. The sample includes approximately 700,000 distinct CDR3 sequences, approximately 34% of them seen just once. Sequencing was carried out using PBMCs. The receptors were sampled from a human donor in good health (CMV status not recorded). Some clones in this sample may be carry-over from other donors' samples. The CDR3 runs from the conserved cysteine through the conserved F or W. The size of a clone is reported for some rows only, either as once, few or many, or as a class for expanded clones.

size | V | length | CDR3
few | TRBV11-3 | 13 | CASSRAGADTQYF
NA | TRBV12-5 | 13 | CASGQRKVQPQHF
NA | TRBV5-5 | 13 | CASSSYDNTEAFF
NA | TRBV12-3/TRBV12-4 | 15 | CASSSDATSNEKLFF
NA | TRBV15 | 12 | CATSRENSGYTF
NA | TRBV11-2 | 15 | CASSLRGGLSGELFF
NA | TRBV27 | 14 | CASSPEGWQETQYF
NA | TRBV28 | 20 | CASSPGPGDRSGVSTDTQYF
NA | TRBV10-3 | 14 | CAISGGRGLAEQYF
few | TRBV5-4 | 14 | CASSLGQEPYGYTF
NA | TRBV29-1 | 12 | CSAETVPDTQYF
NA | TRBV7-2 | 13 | CASSSPGDQPQHF
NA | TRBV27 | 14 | CASSLSNRGNIQYF
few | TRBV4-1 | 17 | CASSQDPGGRYTGELFF
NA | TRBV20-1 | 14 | CSARLTGDFYGYTF
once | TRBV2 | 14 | CASSRRSSNQPQHF
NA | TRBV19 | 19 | CASSIGILAGGRAYNEQFF
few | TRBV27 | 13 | CASSNGRNTEAFF
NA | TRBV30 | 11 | CAWSYGREQYF
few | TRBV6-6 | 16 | CASMVGSGRSNYEQYF
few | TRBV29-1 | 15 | CSVAGPGQGGTEQFF
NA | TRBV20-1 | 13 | CSAYRGEYNEQFF
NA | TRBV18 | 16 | CASSPMVGVPDNEQYF
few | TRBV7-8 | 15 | CASRPGRGLRQPQHF
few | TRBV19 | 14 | CASSINQGQDEQYF
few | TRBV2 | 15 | CASRGQGVYNSPLHF
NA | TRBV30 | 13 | CAEVDGRDYGYTF
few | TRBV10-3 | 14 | CAIGRAGRTDTQYF
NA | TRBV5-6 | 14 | CASSGDREGTEAFF
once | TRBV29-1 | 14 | CSVIPGQSTDTQYF
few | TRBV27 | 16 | CASSLSAGGRNQPQHF
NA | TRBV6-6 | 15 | CASSRSGQPFNEQFF
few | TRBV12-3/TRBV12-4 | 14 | CASSPTGQSYEQYF
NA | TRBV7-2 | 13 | CASSLENRNEQFF
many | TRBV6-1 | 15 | CASSDRGGSNQPQHF
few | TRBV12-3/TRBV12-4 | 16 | CASSLMGSSYNSPLHF
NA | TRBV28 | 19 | CASSNRQGSGGYSNQPQHF
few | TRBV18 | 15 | CASSIQGADTGELFF
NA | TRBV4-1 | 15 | CASSQDLSAGGTQYF
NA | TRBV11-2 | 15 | CASSLVAGYDFEQYF
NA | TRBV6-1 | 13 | CASSEQSNYGYTF
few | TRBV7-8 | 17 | CASSLMSGTSSYNEQFF
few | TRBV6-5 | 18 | CASRPGDRLGHRHYGYTF
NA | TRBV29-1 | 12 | CSVDWAPNEQFF
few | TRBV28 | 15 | CASSLQRRSNQPQHF